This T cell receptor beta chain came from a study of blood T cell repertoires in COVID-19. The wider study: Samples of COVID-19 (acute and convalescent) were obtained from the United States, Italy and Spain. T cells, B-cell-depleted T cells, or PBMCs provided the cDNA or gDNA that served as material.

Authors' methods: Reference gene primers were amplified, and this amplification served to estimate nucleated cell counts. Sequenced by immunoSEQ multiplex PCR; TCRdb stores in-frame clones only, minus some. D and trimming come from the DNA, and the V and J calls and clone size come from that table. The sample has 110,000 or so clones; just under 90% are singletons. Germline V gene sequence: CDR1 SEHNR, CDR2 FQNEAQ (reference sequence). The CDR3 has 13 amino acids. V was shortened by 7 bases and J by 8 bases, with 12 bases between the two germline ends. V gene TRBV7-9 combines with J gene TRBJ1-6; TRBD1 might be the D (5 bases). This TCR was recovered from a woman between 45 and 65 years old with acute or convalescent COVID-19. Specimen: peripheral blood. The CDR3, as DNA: TGTGCCAGCACGGGCAGGGTTTATTCACCCCTCCACTTT. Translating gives CASTGRVYSPLHF.